What follows are 21 T cell receptor beta chains derived from one specimen sequenced in a study of T cell repertoires in cytomegalovirus infection. MiXCR was run by TCRdb on the reads, yielding one entry per CDR3 protein. Here the sample spans around 130,000 distinct CDR3 sequences, roughly a quarter being singletons. No antigen is known for these receptors. Input material: PBMCs, sequenced either directly or after in vitro stimulation (not recorded which). These receptors all stem from a human donor in good health (CMV status not recorded). Some clones in this sample may be carry-over from other donors' samples.

This clonotype has a count of ten or more. V usage is TRBV7-3 and J usage is TRBJ2-3; 10 nucleotides align to TRBD1. Germline trimming cut 5 bases from V and 4 bases from J; bases unmatched to any gene: 3. The length of the CDR3 is 14 residues. Germline values: CDR1 SGHTA, CDR2 FQGTGA. Here the CDR3 reads CASSQTGGSDTQYF. DNA for the CDR3: TGTGCCAGCAGCCAGACAGGGGGCTCAGATACGCAGTATTTT.

In this sample, this clonotype turned up a few times. The J gene is TRBJ1-3, the V gene TRBV20-1; D is ambiguous. Germline CDR1 reads DFQATT; CDR2 reads SNEGSKA (reference sequence). With 3 bases removed from V and 0 bases from J, the gap between germline ends came to 15 bases. The length of the CDR3 is 16 residues. Here the CDR3 reads CSARDYQKSSGNTIYF. The CDR3 DNA follows: TGCAGTGCTAGGGACTATCAGAAGTCCTCTGGAAACACCATATATTTT.

This clonotype was observed a handful of times. The rearrangement uses TRBV30 and TRBJ2-1; D gene uncertain. The CDR3 consists of 12 residues. CDR1 is GTSNPN, CDR2 SVGIG, per germline (reference sequence). V was pared by 2 bases and J by 9 bases, with 11 bases between. In DNA form, the CDR3 reads TGTGCCTGGAGTTTTAGGGTCGGTGAGCAGTTCTTC. Translation: CAWSFRVGEQFF.

This rearrangement joins TRBV7-2 to TRBJ2-2; 7 bases match TRBD1. Trimming removed 5 bases from V and 4 bases from J; junction bases left unmatched: 4. The CDR3 length is 14 residues. Germline assignment: CDR1 SGHTA and CDR2 FQGNSA. In DNA, the CDR3 is TGTGCCAGCAGCCCCGACAGGGTCACCGGGGAGCTGTTTTTT. This sequence encodes CASSPDRVTGELFF.

This clonotype has ten or more counts. The chain combines TRBV7-2 with TRBJ2-5, with a tentative D call TRBD2 (6 bases). This CDR3 is 16 amino acids long. Per germline, CDR1 SGHTA and CDR2 FQGNSA. Between the trimmed V and J ends, which lost 4 bases and 5 bases, there was a span of 20 bases. This chain's CDR3 is CASSYSGRGPGETQYF. The CDR3 region has the DNA TGTGCCAGCAGCTATAGCGGTAGAGGGCCTGGGGAGACCCAGTACTTC. The variable domain in full, with the rest retrieved from reference TRBV7-2 and TRBJ2-5, is GAGVSQSPSNKVTEKGKDVELRCDPISGHTALYWYRQSLGQGLEFLIYFQGNSAPDKSGLPSDRFSAERTGGSVSTLTIQRTQQEDSAVYLCASSYSGRGPGETQYFGPGTRLLVL.

This clonotype was observed a few times. The V gene is TRBV4-2, the J gene TRBJ2-1, with no clear D. The CDR3 covers 15 residues. The ends were cut back, 3 bases at V and 3 bases at J, with 12 bases in the middle. Germline lookup yields CDR1 LGHNA and CDR2 YNFKEQ. The CDR3 loop reads CASSQILDVYNEQFF. For the CDR3, the DNA is TGTGCCAGCAGCCAGATCCTCGACGTCTACAATGAGCAGTTCTTC.

The V call is TRBV6-1, the J call TRBJ2-7; the D gene is possibly TRBD2 (6 bases). The CDR3 consists of 18 residues. The V end lost 7 bases, the J end lost 0 bases, and 25 bases lay between the germline ends. CDR1 is MNHNS, CDR2 SASEGT, per germline. Here the CDR3 reads CASTQIGSERTFSYEQYV. The CDR3 nucleotides read TGTGCCAGCACTCAAATCGGGAGTGAGCGCACCTTCTCCTACGAGCAGTACGTC.

The gene calls are TRBV20-1 and TRBJ1-2; 7 nucleotides match TRBD1. Germline CDR1 is DFQATT and CDR2 is SNEGSKA (reference sequence). V was clipped by 3 bases and J by 2 bases; unmatched bases: 9. The CDR3 spans 15 residues. The CDR3 coding sequence is TGCAGTGCTAGGAGGGACAGAGGCAGAAACTATGGCTACACCTTC. As protein: CSARRDRGRNYGYTF.

The chain combines TRBV6-2 or TRBV6-3 with TRBJ2-1, with 12 positions matching TRBD2. This CDR3 has 16 amino acids. With 0 bases clipped from V and 8 bases from J, the junction kept 5 bases outside the gene matches. The germline V gene has CDR1 MNHEY and CDR2 SVGEGT. The CDR3 region is CASSYSTTSGGDEQFF. In DNA form, the CDR3 reads TGTGCCAGCAGTTACTCGACGACTAGCGGGGGTGATGAGCAGTTCTTC.

In its sample, this clonotype was seen a few times. The chain carries TRBV12-3 or TRBV12-4 and TRBJ1-5; TRBD1 matches 8 bases. The CDR3 runs 14 residues. V was pared by 5 bases and J by 3 bases, with 3 bases of the junction left unmatched. CDR3 residues: CASSPGQANQPQHF. The CDR3 DNA follows: TGTGCCAGCAGTCCGGGACAGGCCAATCAGCCCCAGCATTTT.

The V and J genes are TRBV14 and TRBJ2-1; D remains ambiguous. V was shortened by 1 base and J by 10 bases, with 17 bases between the two germline ends. Germline CDR1 reads SGHDN; CDR2 reads FVKESK. This CDR3 has 15 amino acids. The CDR3 spells CASSQVVGLSGEQFF. As DNA, the CDR3 is TGTGCCAGCAGCCAAGTAGTGGGTCTCTCTGGGGAGCAGTTCTTC. Full variable domain (missing parts from reference TRBV14 and TRBJ2-1): EAGVTQFPSHSVIEKGQTVTLRCDPISGHDNLYWYRRVMGKEIKFLLHFVKESKQDESGMPNNRFLAERTGGTYSTLKVQPAELEDSGVYFCASSQVVGLSGEQFFGPGTRLTVL.

There are a few counts of this clonotype. The chain couples TRBV5-1 to TRBJ2-2, with D unclear. Trimming cost V 1 base and J 7 bases, with 11 bases left between them. The CDR3 contains 14 residues. Germline loops: CDR1 SGHRS, CDR2 YFSETQ. The CDR3 loop is CASSLSSLGGELFF. The CDR3 bases are TGCGCCAGCAGCTTGTCGTCTCTTGGCGGGGAGCTGTTTTTT.

The chain combines TRBV20-1 with TRBJ2-5; D unresolved. Germline V gene data show CDR1 as DFQATT and CDR2 as SNEGSKA (reference sequence). The CDR3 contains 14 residues. Trimming removed 0 bases from V and 2 bases from J, with 10 bases in between. As DNA, the CDR3 is TGCAGTGCTAGAGATAGGGAAGGACAAGAGACCCAGTACTTC. Its protein is CSARDREGQETQYF.

This clonotype was seen many times. The chain carries TRBV7-8 and TRBJ1-4, with a tentative D call TRBD1 (5 bases). V lost 4 bases, J lost 2 bases, and 14 bases lay in between. Germline V lookup: CDR1 SGHVS, CDR2 FQNEAQ. The CDR3 contains 16 residues. Written as DNA, the CDR3 is TGTGCCAGCAGCTCAGGGAGATCTCTCACTAATGAAAAACTGTTTTTT. Translated: CASSSGRSLTNEKLFF.

The V and J genes are TRBV7-6 and TRBJ1-1; TRBD1 agrees at 8 bases. V gave up 2 bases and J gave up 2 bases; unmatched junction bases: 7. The CDR3 extends over 16 amino acids. Germline V lookup: CDR1 SGHVS, CDR2 FNYEAQ. CDR3 sequence: CASSLPGQALNTEAFF. The CDR3 region has the DNA TGTGCCAGCAGCTTACCGGGACAGGCGCTTAACACTGAAGCTTTCTTT.

This clonotype has a handful of counts. V and J are TRBV6-1 and TRBJ2-3, with 8 positions matching TRBD2. The CDR3 extends over 17 amino acids. Germline V gene sequence: CDR1 MNHNS, CDR2 SASEGT. The V gene end was trimmed by 5 bases and the J gene end by 0 bases; junction bases not matched to a gene: 10. The CDR3 is CASSTSGGATSTDTQYF. For the CDR3, the DNA is TGTGCCAGCAGTACGAGCGGGGGCGCCACTAGCACAGATACGCAGTATTTT.

The gene calls are TRBV6-6 and TRBJ1-1; D remains ambiguous. V shed 0 bases and J shed 3 bases, with 8 bases lying between them. The CDR3 consists of 14 residues. Looked up from germline, CDR1 is MNHNY and CDR2 is SVGAGI (reference sequence). CDR3 sequence (DNA): TGTGCCAGCAGTTACTCGGCCAGCCACACTGAAGCTTTCTTT. Residues: CASSYSASHTEAFF.

The chain couples TRBV12-5 to TRBJ2-1; D gene unclear. Trimming shortened V by 8 bases and J by 8 bases, and 1 base separated the two germline ends. The CDR3 spans 8 residues. Per the germline V gene, CDR1 is LGHNT and CDR2 is FRNRAP. DNA of the CDR3: TGTGCTAGTTATGAGCAGTTCTTC. It encodes CASYEQFF.

V is TRBV29-1 and J is TRBJ2-3; D gene ambiguous. The germline V and J ends were trimmed by 7 bases and 6 bases, with 8 bases remaining between them. The germline gives CDR1 SQVTM, CDR2 ANQGSEA. The CDR3 extends over 10 amino acids. CDR3 sequence: CSGVTDTQYF. CDR3 nucleotides: TGCAGCGGAGTTACGGATACGCAGTATTTT.

V and J are TRBV20-1 and TRBJ2-1; 8 bases are shared with TRBD2. The V gene end was trimmed by 7 bases and the J gene end by 7 bases; junction bases not matched to a gene: 18. CDR1 DFQATT and CDR2 SNEGSKA come from the germline V gene (reference sequence). The CDR3 is 16 residues long. CDR3 amino acids: CSVRAGGGIGRNEQFF. DNA of the CDR3: TGCAGTGTCAGGGCGGGCGGGGGGATTGGAAGGAATGAGCAGTTCTTC.

This clonotype was observed a handful of times. The genes are TRBV20-1 and TRBJ2-1, with 9 bases identical to TRBD2. Germline V gives CDR1 DFQATT, CDR2 SNEGSKA (reference sequence). Trimming took 3 bases from V and 3 from J; bases not matched to a gene: 12. The CDR3 has 17 residues. The CDR3 DNA sequence: TGCAGTGCTAGCCCCACATGGGCTAGCGGGATCTACAATGAGCAGTTCTTC. Translating gives CSASPTWASGIYNEQFF.